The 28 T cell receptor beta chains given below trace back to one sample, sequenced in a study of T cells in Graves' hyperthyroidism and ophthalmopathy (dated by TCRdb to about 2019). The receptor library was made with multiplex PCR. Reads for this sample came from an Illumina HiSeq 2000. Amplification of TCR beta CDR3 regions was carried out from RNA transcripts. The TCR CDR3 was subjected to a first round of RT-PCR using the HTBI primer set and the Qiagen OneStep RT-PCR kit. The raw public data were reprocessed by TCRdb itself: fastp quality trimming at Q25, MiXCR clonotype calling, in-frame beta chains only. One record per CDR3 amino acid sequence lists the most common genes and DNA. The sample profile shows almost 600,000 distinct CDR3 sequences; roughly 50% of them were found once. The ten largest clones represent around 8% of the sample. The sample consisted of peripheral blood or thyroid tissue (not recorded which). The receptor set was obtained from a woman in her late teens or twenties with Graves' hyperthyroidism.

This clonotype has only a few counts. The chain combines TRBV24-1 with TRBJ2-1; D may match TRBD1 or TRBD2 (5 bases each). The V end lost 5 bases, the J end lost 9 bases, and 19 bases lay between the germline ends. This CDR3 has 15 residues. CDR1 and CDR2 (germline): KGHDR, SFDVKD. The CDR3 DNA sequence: TGTGCCACCAGTGGCGTCCGGGACCTAGGTCGTGAGCAGTTCTTC. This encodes CATSGVRDLGREQFF.

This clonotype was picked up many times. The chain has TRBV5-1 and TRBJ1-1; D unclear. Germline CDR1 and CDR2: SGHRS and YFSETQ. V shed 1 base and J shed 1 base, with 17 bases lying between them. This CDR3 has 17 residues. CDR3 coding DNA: TGCGCCAGCAGCTTGAAGTTGTCAGCCGATACGAACACTGAAGCTTTCTTT. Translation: CASSLKLSADTNTEAFF.

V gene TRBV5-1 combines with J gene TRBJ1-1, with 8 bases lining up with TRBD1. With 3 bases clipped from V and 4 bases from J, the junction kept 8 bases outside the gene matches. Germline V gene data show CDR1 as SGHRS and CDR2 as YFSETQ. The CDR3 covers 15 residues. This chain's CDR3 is CASSYPTGVSTEAFF. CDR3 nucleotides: TGCGCCAGCAGCTATCCGACAGGGGTGAGCACTGAAGCTTTCTTT.

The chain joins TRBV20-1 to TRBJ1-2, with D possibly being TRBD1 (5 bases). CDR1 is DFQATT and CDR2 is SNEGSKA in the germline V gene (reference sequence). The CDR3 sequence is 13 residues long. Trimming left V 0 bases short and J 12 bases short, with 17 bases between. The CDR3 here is CSAREPGTTGNTF. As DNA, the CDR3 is TGCAGTGCTAGAGAGCCGGGGACCACTGGAAACACCTTC.

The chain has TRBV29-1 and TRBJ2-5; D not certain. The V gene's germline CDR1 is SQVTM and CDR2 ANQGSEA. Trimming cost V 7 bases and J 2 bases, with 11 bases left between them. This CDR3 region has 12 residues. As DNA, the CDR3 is TGCAGCGCCCAACGCGGACAAGAGACCCAGTACTTC. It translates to CSAQRGQETQYF.

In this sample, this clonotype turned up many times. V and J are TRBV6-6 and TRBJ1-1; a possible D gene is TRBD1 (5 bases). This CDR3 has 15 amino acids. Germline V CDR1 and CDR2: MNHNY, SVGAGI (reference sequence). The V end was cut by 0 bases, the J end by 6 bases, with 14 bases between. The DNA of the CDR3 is TGTGCCAGCAGTTACTCGCAGGGAAGTCTCTCTGAAGCTTTCTTT. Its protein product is CASSYSQGSLSEAFF.

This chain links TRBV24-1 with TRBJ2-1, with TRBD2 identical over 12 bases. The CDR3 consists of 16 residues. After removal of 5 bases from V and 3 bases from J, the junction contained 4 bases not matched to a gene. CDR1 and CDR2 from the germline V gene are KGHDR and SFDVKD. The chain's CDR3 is CATSGLAGVGYNEQFF. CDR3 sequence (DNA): TGTGCCACCAGTGGACTAGCGGGAGTCGGCTACAATGAGCAGTTCTTC.

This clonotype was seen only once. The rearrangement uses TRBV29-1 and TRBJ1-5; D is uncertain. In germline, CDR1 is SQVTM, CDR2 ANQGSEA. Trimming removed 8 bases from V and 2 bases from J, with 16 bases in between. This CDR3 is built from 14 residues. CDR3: CSQEPGLGNQPQHF. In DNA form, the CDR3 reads TGCAGCCAAGAGCCGGGTTTGGGCAATCAGCCCCAGCATTTT.

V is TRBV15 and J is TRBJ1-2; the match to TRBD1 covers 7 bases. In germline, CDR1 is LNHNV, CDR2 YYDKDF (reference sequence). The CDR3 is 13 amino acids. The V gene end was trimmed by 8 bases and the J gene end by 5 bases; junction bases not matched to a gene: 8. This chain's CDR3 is CATPGTAQYGYTF. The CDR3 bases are TGTGCCACCCCCGGGACAGCGCAATATGGCTACACCTTC.

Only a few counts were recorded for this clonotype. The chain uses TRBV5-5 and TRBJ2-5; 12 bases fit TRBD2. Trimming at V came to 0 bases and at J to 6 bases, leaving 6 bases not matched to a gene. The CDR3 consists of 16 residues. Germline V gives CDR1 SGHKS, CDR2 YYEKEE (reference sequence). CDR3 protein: CASSLGLAGDVKTQYF. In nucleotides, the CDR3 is TGTGCCAGCAGCTTGGGACTAGCGGGAGATGTAAAGACCCAGTACTTC.

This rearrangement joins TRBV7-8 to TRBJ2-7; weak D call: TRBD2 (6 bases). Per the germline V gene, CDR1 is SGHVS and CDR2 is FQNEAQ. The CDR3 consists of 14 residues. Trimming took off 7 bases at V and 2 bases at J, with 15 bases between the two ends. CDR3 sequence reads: CASNARLGPYEQYF. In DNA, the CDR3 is TGTGCCAGCAACGCCCGACTAGGCCCCTACGAGCAGTACTTC.

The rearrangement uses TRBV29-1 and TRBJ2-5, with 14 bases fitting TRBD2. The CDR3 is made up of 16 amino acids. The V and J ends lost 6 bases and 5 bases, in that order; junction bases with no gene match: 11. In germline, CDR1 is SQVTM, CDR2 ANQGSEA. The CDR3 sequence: CSVGRLAGGPGETQYF. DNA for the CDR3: TGCAGCGTAGGGAGACTAGCGGGAGGGCCGGGTGAGACCCAGTACTTC.

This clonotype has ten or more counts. CDR3: CASSLFPGGVEYF. The DNA for the CDR3 is TGTGCCAGCAGCTTATTTCCAGGGGGCGTCGAGTACTTC. The V and J genes are TRBV7-3 and TRBJ2-7; TRBD1 aligns across 8 bases. V shed 2 bases and J 11 bases; nucleotides not matched to a gene: 8. The germline gives CDR1 SGHTA, CDR2 FQGTGA. This CDR3 has 13 residues.

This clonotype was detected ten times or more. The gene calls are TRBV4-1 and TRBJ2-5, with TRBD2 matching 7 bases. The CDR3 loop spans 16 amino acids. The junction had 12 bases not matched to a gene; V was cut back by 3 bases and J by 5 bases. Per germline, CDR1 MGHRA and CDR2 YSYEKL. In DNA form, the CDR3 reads TGCGCCAGCAGCCAGCCTGGGCGCGGGAGCTTGGAGACCCAGTACTTC. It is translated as CASSQPGRGSLETQYF.

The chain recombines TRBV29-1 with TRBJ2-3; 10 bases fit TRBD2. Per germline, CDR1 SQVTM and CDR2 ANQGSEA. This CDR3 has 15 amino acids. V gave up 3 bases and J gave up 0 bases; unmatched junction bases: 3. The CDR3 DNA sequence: TGCAGCGTTGAGACTAGCGGGTTTAGCACAGATACGCAGTATTTT. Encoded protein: CSVETSGFSTDTQYF.

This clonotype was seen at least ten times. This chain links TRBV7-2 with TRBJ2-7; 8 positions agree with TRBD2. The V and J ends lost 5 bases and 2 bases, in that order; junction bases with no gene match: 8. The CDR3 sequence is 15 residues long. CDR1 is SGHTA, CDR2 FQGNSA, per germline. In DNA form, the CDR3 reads TGTGCCAGCAGCCCCCCGGGGGGGATCGCCTACGAGCAGTACTTC. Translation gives CASSPPGGIAYEQYF.

The CDR3: CASSLGGTSGSTYEQYF. CDR3 coding DNA: TGTGCCAGCAGCTTAGGGGGGACTAGCGGGAGTACCTACGAGCAGTACTTC. V gene TRBV11-3 combines with J gene TRBJ2-7, with 14 bases fitting TRBD2. V was clipped by 1 base and J by 2 bases; unmatched bases: 4. Per the germline V gene, CDR1 is SGHNT and CDR2 is YENEEA. The CDR3 contains 17 residues.

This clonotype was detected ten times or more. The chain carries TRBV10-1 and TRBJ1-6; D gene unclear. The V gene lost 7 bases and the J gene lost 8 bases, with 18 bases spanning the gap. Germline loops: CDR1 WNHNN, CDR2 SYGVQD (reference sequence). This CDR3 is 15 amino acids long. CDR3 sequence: CASTWATSLYSPLHF. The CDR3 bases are TGCGCCAGCACTTGGGCCACCAGCCTGTATTCACCCCTCCACTTT.

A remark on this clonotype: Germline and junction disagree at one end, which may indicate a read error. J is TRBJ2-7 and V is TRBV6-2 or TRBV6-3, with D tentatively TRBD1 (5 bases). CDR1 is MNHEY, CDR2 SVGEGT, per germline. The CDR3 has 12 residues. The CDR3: CAGRHQGYEQYF. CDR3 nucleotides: TGTGCCGGCAGACACCAGGGCTACGAGCAGTACTTC.

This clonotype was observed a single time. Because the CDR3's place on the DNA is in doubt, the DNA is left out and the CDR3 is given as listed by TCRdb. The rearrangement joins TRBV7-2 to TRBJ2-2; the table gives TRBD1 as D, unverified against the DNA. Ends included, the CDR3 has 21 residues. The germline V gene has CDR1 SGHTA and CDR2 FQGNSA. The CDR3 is CASSLQHRASTYEQYFGELFF.

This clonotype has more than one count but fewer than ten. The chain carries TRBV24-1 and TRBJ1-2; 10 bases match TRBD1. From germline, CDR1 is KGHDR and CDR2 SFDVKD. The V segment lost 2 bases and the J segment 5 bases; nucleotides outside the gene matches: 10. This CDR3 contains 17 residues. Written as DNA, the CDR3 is TGTGCCACCAGTGATTCCGGGACAGGGGTCTTCGGTTATGGCTACACCTTC. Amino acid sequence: CATSDSGTGVFGYGYTF.

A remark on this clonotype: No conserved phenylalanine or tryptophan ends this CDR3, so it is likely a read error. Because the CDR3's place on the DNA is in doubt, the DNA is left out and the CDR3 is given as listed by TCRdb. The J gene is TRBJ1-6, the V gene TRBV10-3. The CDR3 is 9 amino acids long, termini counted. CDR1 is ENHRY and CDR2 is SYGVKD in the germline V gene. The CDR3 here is CAITLEFVR.

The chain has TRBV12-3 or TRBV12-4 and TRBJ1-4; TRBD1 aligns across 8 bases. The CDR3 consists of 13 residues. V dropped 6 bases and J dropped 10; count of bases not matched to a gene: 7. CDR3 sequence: CASSFSTGVKLFF. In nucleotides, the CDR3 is TGTGCCAGCAGCTTCTCGACAGGGGTAAAACTGTTTTTT.

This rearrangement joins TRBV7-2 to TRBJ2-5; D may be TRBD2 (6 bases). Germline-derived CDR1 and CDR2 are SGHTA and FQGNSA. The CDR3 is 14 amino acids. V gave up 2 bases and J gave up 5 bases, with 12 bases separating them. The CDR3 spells CASSLQGGSETQYF. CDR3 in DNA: TGTGCCAGCAGCTTACAGGGAGGTAGCGAGACCCAGTACTTC.

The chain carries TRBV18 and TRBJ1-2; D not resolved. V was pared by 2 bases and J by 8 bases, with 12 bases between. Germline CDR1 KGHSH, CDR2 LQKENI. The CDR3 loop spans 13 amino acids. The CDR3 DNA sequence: TGTGCCAGCTCACCAGTAGGGAGGTCGGGCTACACCTTC. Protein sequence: CASSPVGRSGYTF.

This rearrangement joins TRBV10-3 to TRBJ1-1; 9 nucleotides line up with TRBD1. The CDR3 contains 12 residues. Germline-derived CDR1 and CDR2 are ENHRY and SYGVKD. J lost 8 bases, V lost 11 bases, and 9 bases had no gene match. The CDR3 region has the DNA TGTGCCGCGTCATACAGGGGGCAGGAAGCTTTCTTT. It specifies CAASYRGQEAFF.

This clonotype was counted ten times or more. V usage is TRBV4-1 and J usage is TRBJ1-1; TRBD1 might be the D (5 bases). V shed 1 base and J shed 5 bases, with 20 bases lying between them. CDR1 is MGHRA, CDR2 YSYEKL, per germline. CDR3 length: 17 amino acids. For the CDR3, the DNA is TGCGCCAGCAGCCAAGGCTACGCCTCAGGGACGGGAACTGAAGCTTTCTTT. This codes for CASSQGYASGTGTEAFF.

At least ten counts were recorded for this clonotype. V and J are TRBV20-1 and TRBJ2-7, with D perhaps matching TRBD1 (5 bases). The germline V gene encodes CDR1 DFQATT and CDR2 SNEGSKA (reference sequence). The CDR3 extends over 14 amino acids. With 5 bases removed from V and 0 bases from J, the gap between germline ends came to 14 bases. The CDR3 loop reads CSASTPTDSYEQYF. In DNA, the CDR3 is TGCAGTGCTTCTACTCCGACAGACTCCTACGAGCAGTACTTC.